A single sample is the source of the 14 T cell receptor beta chains below, sequenced in a study of blood T cells in healthy people across ages. Primers used in a second PCR of roughly 6 to 12 cycles were a sample-barcoded 5' primer and a J-beta primer mix. MiXCR, run by TCRdb on the 5' RACE reads, gives a single entry per CDR3 protein. The repertoire consists of just under 550,000 distinct CDR3 sequences, with around 24% occurring once and the leading ten covering approximately 8.7%. These sequences were also reported in another study, on T cells of mothers and their children.

The material sequenced was blood. The receptors derive from a boy aged 5-17 years in good health.

The rearrangement joins TRBV7-9 to TRBJ2-7; TRBD1 matches 7 bases. The V gene's germline CDR1 is SEHNR and CDR2 FQNEAQ (reference sequence). The V segment lost 1 base and the J segment 6 bases; nucleotides outside the gene matches: 6. This CDR3 is built from 14 residues. Here the CDR3 DNA reads TGTGCCAGCAGCTTAGGAAGGGACAGCGGCGAGCAGTACTTC. Encoded protein: CASSLGRDSGEQYF.

The gene calls are TRBV5-6 and TRBJ2-1; possibly TRBD1 for D (6 bases). CDR3 length: 17 amino acids. Germline CDR1 reads SGHDT; CDR2 reads YYEEEE. Trimming cost V 4 bases and J 0 bases, with 17 bases left between them. Written as DNA, the CDR3 is TGTGCCAGCAGCCAGATTGGGGGCGGGCCCTCCTACAATGAGCAGTTCTTC. Its translation is CASSQIGGGPSYNEQFF.

The V and J genes are TRBV7-2 and TRBJ2-7, with 7 bases aligning to TRBD1. Unmatched junction bases numbered 1, after V lost 1 base and J lost 4 bases. CDR1 and CDR2 (germline): SGHTA, FQGNSA. CDR3 length equals 13 residues. CDR3 in DNA: TGTGCCAGCAGCTTAGTGGACAGGTACGAGCAGTACTTC. It yields the protein CASSLVDRYEQYF.

This sequence joins TRBV7-9 and TRBJ2-3, with TRBD2 identical over 7 bases. The CDR3 totals 16 residues. CDR1 SEHNR and CDR2 FQNEAQ come from the germline V gene (reference sequence). The trim removed 2 bases at V and 2 bases at J, leaving 7 bases unmatched. The CDR3 here is CASSLPTSPYTDTQYF. Here the CDR3 DNA reads TGTGCCAGCAGCTTACCGACTAGCCCATACACAGATACGCAGTATTTT.

Only a few counts were recorded for this clonotype. This rearrangement joins TRBV12-3 or TRBV12-4 to TRBJ1-2, with no clear D. V lost 3 bases, J lost 2 bases, and 10 bases lay in between. This CDR3 is built from 14 residues. The CDR3 loop reads CASSFRTGNYGYTF. The CDR3, as DNA: TGTGCCAGCAGTTTCCGGACGGGAAACTATGGCTACACCTTC.

This clonotype was observed a handful of times. V usage is TRBV7-9 and J usage is TRBJ1-2; perhaps TRBD1 as D (6 bases). Germline CDR1 and CDR2: SEHNR and FQNEAQ (reference sequence). The V and J ends lost 3 bases and 4 bases respectively, with 15 bases between them. The CDR3 extends over 15 amino acids. CDR3 protein: CASSLVGALAYGYTF. The DNA for the CDR3 is TGTGCCAGCAGCTTGGTGGGGGCACTAGCCTATGGCTACACCTTC.

The V and J genes are TRBV29-1 and TRBJ2-7, with TRBD1 matching 8 bases. The CDR3 has 13 amino acids. V was clipped by 3 bases and J by 4 bases; unmatched bases: 5. The germline V gene has CDR1 SQVTM and CDR2 ANQGSEA. This CDR3 is CSVEMTGAYEQYF. CDR3 nucleotide sequence: TGCAGCGTTGAGATGACAGGGGCATACGAGCAGTACTTC.

This clonotype has at least ten counts. The genes are TRBV4-3 and TRBJ2-1; D is unclear. The CDR3 totals 15 residues. Trimming removed 1 base at V and 1 base at J, with 8 bases between. CDR1 is LGHNA and CDR2 is YSLEER in the germline V gene. CDR3 bases: TGCGCCAGCAGCCAAGGGCTGAGGTCCTACAATGAGCAGTTCTTC. Its translation: CASSQGLRSYNEQFF.

This clonotype was seen at least ten times. The chain employs TRBV10-3 and TRBJ1-5; D is unclear. The CDR3 is made up of 17 amino acids. The germline V gene encodes CDR1 ENHRY and CDR2 SYGVKD. Trimming shortened V by 3 bases and J by 0 bases, and 15 bases separated the two germline ends. CDR3 in amino acids: CAISDRQDLYSNQPQHF. CDR3 DNA: TGTGCCATCAGTGATCGCCAGGATCTCTATAGCAATCAGCCCCAGCATTTT.

V gene TRBV4-1 combines with J gene TRBJ2-7, with a weak D call TRBD2 (6 bases). CDR1 is MGHRA and CDR2 is YSYEKL in the germline V gene. This CDR3 is built from 14 residues. Trimming took off 4 bases at V and 2 bases at J, with 12 bases between the two ends. The CDR3 spells CASSPQAGTYEQYF. CDR3 sequence (DNA): TGCGCCAGCAGCCCACAGGCGGGAACCTACGAGCAGTACTTC.

The V call is TRBV20-1, the J call TRBJ2-2, with 7 bases fitting TRBD2. The CDR3 is 14 residues long. Germline V gives CDR1 DFQATT, CDR2 SNEGSKA (reference sequence). J gave up 5 bases and V 6 bases, and 9 bases lay outside the gene matches. The DNA for the CDR3 is TGCAGTGCCCGGGACTACCAACTAACCGGGGAGCTGTTTTTT. Translating gives CSARDYQLTGELFF.

The table lists this clonotype with many counts. This rearrangement joins TRBV2 to TRBJ2-7, with D perhaps TRBD1 or TRBD2 (5 bases each). The V and J ends lost 5 bases and 6 bases respectively, with 11 bases between them. Germline loops: CDR1 SNHLY, CDR2 FYNNEI. This CDR3 has 12 residues. CDR3 sequence reads: CASSQSGGEQYF. CDR3 nucleotides: TGTGCCAGCAGTCAAAGTGGGGGCGAGCAGTACTTC. Based on the CDR3 plus reference TRBV2 and TRBJ2-7, the full variable domain is EPEVTQTPSHQVTQMGQEVILRCVPISNHLYFYWYRQILGQKVEFLVSFYNNEISEKSEIFDDQFSVERPDGSNFTLKIRSTKLEDSAMYFCASSQSGGEQYFGPGTRLTVT.

The V and J genes are TRBV7-9 and TRBJ2-5; TRBD2 agrees at 10 bases. The germline V gene encodes CDR1 SEHNR and CDR2 FQNEAQ (reference sequence). V lost 2 bases and J lost 5; bases outside the gene matches: 11. The CDR3 spans 17 residues. CDR3 loop: CASSLYGSGGPWETQYF. CDR3 DNA: TGTGCCAGCAGCTTATACGGTAGCGGGGGGCCCTGGGAGACCCAGTACTTC.

The table lists this clonotype with a few counts. The chain joins TRBV6-5 to TRBJ1-2; D remains ambiguous. This CDR3 has 15 residues. Trimming cost V 0 bases and J 8 bases, with 16 bases left between them. Germline CDR1 and CDR2: MNHEY and SVGAGI. DNA for the CDR3: TGTGCCAGCAGTTACTCGGGCGGGAACTCTAGGGGCTACACCTTC. It encodes CASSYSGGNSRGYTF.